A single sample gave rise to the 9 T cell receptor beta chains below, sequenced in a study of identical twins. TCRdb processed the 5' RACE reads anew with MiXCR; each CDR3 protein has one entry. The sample records 690,000 or so distinct CDR3 sequences, about 9.4% being singletons. This sample was shared with a second study, whose subject was yellow fever vaccine responses in identical twins.

The sequenced material came from PBMCs. The receptors derive from a woman aged 18-29 years in good health.

This clonotype occurred many times. This may stem from a read error, because a much larger clone lies one nucleotide away. The chain carries TRBV7-2 and TRBJ2-7; D is unclear. Germline V gives CDR1 SGHTA, CDR2 FQGNSA. V dropped 2 bases and J dropped 6 bases, with 5 bases sitting between them. The CDR3 runs to 11 residues. CDR3 DNA: TGTGCCAGCAGCTTAACCTCCGAGCAGTACTTC. It yields the protein CASSLTSEQYF. Filled out from reference TRBV7-2 and TRBJ2-7, the complete variable domain reads GAGVSQSPSNKVTEKGKDVELRCDPISGHTALYWYRQSLGQGLEFLIYFQGNSAPDKSGLPSDRFSAERTGGSVSTLTIQRTQQEDSAVYLCASSLTSEQYFGPGTRLTVT.

This clonotype was seen repeatedly, ten times or more. The chain links TRBV5-6 to TRBJ2-2, with no clear D. CDR3 length equals 14 residues. CDR1 SGHDT and CDR2 YYEEEE come from the germline V gene. Deletions cut 1 base from V and 1 base from J, with 5 bases between. CDR3 region: CASSLWGNTGELFF. For the CDR3, the DNA is TGTGCCAGCAGCTTGTGGGGGAACACCGGGGAGCTGTTTTTT.

In this sample, this clonotype turned up a few times. V and J are TRBV18 and TRBJ1-1; the D is unclear. Germline-derived CDR1 and CDR2 are KGHSH and LQKENI. V was shortened by 3 bases and J by 0 bases, with 17 bases between the two germline ends. CDR3 length: 17 residues. The CDR3 is CASSPSTAGSVNTEAFF. In DNA, the CDR3 is TGTGCCAGCTCACCTTCCACCGCCGGCAGCGTGAACACTGAAGCTTTCTTT.

This clonotype was seen more than once but under ten times. The V call is TRBV6-1, the J call TRBJ2-6, with unresolved D. The CDR3 runs 15 residues. CDR1 and CDR2 from the germline V gene are MNHNS and SASEGT. The V end was cut by 5 bases, the J end by 4 bases, with 12 bases between. The CDR3 loop reads CASSKEGYGANVLTF. The CDR3 DNA follows: TGTGCCAGCAGTAAGGAAGGGTACGGGGCCAACGTCCTGACTTTC.

The sample holds many counts of this clonotype. The chain carries TRBV27 and TRBJ2-7; D might be TRBD1 (7 bases). The length of the CDR3 is 15 residues. Germline V lookup: CDR1 MNHEY, CDR2 SMNVEV (reference sequence). V shed 4 bases and J shed 4 bases, with 17 bases lying between them. The CDR3 bases are TGTGCCAGCAGTTCTGACAGGGACTCCCTATACGAGCAGTACTTC. Encoded protein: CASSSDRDSLYEQYF.

This clonotype has ten or more counts. This sequence joins TRBV7-9 and TRBJ2-3, with 8 positions matching TRBD2. Unmatched junction bases numbered 8, after V lost 5 bases and J lost 4 bases. This CDR3 comprises 15 residues. Looked up from germline, CDR1 is SEHNR and CDR2 is FQNEAQ (reference sequence). The CDR3 DNA is TGTGCCAGCAGCACGGGACTAGTCGAGGCAGATACGCAGTATTTT. Amino acids: CASSTGLVEADTQYF.

V gene TRBV5-1 combines with J gene TRBJ2-2; 9 bases align to TRBD2. The CDR3 totals 17 residues. The germline gives CDR1 SGHRS, CDR2 YFSETQ. V trimming: 0 bases; J trimming: 7 bases; junction bases outside the gene matches: 10. CDR3 protein: CASSLAPTSGYIGELFF. The CDR3 DNA is TGCGCCAGCAGCTTGGCCCCTACTAGCGGGTATATCGGGGAGCTGTTTTTT.

This clonotype has at least ten counts. CDR3 region: CASSQDGTGRLNEQYF. As DNA, the CDR3 is TGTGCCAGCAGCCAAGATGGGACAGGGCGACTAAACGAGCAGTACTTC. This chain uses TRBV3-1 with TRBJ2-7; the match to TRBD1 covers 9 bases. Losses at the gene ends were 0 bases for V and 5 bases for J; bases not matched to a gene: 8. The CDR3 consists of 16 residues. Germline V gene data show CDR1 as LGHDT and CDR2 as YNNKEL (reference sequence).

The rearrangement joins TRBV2 to TRBJ2-3; the D is unclear. This CDR3 has 13 residues. Germline V gene sequence: CDR1 SNHLY, CDR2 FYNNEI. V was shortened by 7 bases and J by 5 bases, with 13 bases between the two germline ends. DNA for the CDR3: TGTGCCAGCATGGGTAGGCCTAAAGATACGCAGTATTTT. Translated, it gives CASMGRPKDTQYF.